This TCR beta chain came from a study of shared clonotypes between healthy human individuals. Study context: The study used three CD4 naive, three CD4 memory, two CD8 naive and one CD8 memory plate per donor.

Some clones are missing from TCRdb's copy, which holds only in-frame ones; the method was immunoSEQ multiplex PCR. Of about 690,000 clones in the sample, 90% were seen once. With regard to this clone: The same CDR3 is also encoded by other DNA sequences in this sample.

The CDR3 extends over 11 amino acids. The germline CDR1 and CDR2 sequences are LNHDA and SQIVND (reference sequence). Trimming took off 3 bases at V and 6 bases at J, with 5 bases between the two ends. This receptor was identified in a man aged 18-30 years in good health. Some clones in this sample may be carry-over from other donors' samples. Source material: memory CD8+ T cells from PBMCs. As for subset: CD45RO+ cells pooled with CCR7-negative TemRA cells. The chain employs TRBV19 and TRBJ1-1; no firm D call. The CDR3 DNA sequence: TGTGCCAGTAGTATCGGAGCTGAAGCTTTCTTT. Its translation: CASSIGAEAFF.